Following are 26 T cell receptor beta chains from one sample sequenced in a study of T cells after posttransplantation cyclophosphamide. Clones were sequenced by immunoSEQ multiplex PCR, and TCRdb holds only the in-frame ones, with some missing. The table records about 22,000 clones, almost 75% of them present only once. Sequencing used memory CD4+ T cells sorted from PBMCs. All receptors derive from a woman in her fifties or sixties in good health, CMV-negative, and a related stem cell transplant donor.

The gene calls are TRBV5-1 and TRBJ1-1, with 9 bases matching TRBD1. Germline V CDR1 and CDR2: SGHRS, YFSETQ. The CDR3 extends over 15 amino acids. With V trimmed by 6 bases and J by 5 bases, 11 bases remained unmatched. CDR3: CASTLSGTGWTEAFF. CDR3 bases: TGCGCCAGCACCCTTTCCGGGACAGGGTGGACTGAAGCTTTCTTT.

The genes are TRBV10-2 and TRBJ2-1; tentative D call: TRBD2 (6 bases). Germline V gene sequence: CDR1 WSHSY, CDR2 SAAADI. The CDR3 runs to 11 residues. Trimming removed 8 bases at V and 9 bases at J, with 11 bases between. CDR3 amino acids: CASPPGLEQFF. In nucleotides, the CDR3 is TGCGCCAGCCCCCCGGGACTTGAGCAGTTCTTC.

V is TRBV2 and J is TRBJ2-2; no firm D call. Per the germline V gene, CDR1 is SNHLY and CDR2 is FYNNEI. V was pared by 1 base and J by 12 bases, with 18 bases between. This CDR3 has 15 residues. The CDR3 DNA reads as TGTGCCAGCAGTGAAGAGAGGCCGGTGGTAGTGAAGCTGTTTTTT. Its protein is CASSEERPVVVKLFF. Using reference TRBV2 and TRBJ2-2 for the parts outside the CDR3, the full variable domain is EPEVTQTPSHQVTQMGQEVILRCVPISNHLYFYWYRQILGQKVEFLVSFYNNEISEKSEIFDDQFSVERPDGSNFTLKIRSTKLEDSAMYFCASSEERPVVVKLFFGEGSRLTVL.

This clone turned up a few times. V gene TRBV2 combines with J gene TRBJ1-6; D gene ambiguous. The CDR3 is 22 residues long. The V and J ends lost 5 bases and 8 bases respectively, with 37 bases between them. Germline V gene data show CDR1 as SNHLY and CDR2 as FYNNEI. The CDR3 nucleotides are TGTGCCAGCAGTTTACTCCCCCAGCGTTTTCCTGGGTTTCGACCGCGTGATTCACCCCTCCACTTT. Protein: CASSLLPQRFPGFRPRDSPLHF.

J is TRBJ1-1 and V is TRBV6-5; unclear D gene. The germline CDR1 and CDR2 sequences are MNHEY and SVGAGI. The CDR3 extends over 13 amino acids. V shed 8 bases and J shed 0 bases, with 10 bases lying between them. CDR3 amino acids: CASSGIMNTEAFF. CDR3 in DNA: TGTGCCAGCTCCGGGATCATGAACACTGAAGCTTTCTTT.

In nucleotides, the CDR3 is TGTGCCAGCAGCCAGTCTGGTCGAGACAGGGCTTACGAGCAGTACTTC. Its translation is CASSQSGRDRAYEQYF. This chain joins TRBV7-9 and TRBJ2-7; 7 nucleotides line up with TRBD1. This CDR3 has 16 residues. Trimming removed 5 bases from V and 4 bases from J; junction bases left unmatched: 14. Germline CDR1 and CDR2: SEHNR and FQNEAQ (reference sequence).

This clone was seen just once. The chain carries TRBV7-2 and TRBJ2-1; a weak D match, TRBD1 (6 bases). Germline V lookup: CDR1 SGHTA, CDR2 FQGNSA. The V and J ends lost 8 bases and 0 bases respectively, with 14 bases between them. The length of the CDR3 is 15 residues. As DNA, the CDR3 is TGTGCCAGCGGATTTCAGGGGAGCTCCTACAATGAGCAGTTCTTC. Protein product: CASGFQGSSYNEQFF.

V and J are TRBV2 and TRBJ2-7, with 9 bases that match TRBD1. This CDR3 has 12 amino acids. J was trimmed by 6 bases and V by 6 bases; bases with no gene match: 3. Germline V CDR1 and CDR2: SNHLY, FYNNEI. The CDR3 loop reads CASRQGAREQYF. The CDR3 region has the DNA TGTGCCAGCAGACAGGGGGCACGCGAGCAGTACTTC.

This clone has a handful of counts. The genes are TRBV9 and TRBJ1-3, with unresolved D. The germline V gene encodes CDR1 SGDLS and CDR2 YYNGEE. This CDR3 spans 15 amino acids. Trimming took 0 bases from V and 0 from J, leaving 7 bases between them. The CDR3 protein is CASSVGRNSGNTIYF. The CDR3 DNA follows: TGTGCCAGCAGCGTAGGCAGGAACTCTGGAAACACCATATATTTT.

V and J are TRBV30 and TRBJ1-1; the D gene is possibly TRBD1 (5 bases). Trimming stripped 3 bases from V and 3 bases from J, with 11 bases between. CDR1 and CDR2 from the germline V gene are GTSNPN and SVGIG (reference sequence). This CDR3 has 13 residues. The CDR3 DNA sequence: TGTGCCTGGAGGGGGGACTTCTACACTGAAGCTTTCTTT. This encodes CAWRGDFYTEAFF.

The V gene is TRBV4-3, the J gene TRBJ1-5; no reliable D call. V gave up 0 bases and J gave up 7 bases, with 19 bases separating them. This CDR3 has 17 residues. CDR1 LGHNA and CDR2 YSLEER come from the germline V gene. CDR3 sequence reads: CASSQDAGTAMSQPQHF. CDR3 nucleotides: TGCGCCAGCAGCCAAGATGCAGGAACGGCTATGAGCCAGCCCCAGCATTTT.

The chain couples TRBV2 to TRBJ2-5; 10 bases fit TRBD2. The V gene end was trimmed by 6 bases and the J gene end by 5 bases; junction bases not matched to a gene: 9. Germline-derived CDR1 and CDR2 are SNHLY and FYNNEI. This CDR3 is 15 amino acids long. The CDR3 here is CASSPKTSGHETQYF. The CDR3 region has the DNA TGTGCCAGCAGCCCAAAGACTAGCGGGCATGAGACCCAGTACTTC.

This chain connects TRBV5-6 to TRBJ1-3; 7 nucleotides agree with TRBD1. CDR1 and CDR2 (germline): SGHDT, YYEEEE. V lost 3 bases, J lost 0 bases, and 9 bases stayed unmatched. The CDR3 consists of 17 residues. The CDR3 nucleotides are TGTGCCAGCAGCTCCTCAAGACAGGGCCACTCTGGAAACACCATATATTTT. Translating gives CASSSSRQGHSGNTIYF.

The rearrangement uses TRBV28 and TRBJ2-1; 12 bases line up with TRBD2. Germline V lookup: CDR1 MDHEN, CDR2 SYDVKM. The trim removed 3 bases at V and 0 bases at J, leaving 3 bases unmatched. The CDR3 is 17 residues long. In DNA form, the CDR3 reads TGTGCCAGCAGTTTTGAACTAGCGGGGGGCTCCTACAATGAGCAGTTCTTC. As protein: CASSFELAGGSYNEQFF.

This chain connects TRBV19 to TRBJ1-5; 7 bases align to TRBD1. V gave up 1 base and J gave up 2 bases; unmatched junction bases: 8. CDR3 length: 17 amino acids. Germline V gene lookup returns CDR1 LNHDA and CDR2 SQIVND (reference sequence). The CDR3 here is CASSIAGTVSGNQPQHF. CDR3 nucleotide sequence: TGTGCCAGTAGTATAGCCGGGACAGTCTCGGGCAATCAGCCCCAGCATTTT.

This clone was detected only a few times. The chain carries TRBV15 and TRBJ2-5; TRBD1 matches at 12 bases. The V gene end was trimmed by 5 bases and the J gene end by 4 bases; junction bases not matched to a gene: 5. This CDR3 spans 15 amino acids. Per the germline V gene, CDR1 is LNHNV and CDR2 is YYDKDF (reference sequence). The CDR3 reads CATSGDRGQGETQYF. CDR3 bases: TGTGCCACCAGCGGGGACAGGGGGCAGGGAGAGACCCAGTACTTC. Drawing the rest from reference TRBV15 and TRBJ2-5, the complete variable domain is DAMVIQNPRYQVTQFGKPVTLSCSQTLNHNVMYWYQQKSSQAPKLLFHYYDKDFNNEADTPDNFQSRRPNTSFCFLDIRSPGLGDTAMYLCATSGDRGQGETQYFGPGTRLLVL.

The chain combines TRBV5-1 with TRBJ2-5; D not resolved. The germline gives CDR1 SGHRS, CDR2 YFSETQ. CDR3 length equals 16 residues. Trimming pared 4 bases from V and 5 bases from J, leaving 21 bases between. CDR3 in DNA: TGCGCCAGCAGCAGACAAGGATACTCGATTGTGGAGACCCAGTACTTC. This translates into CASSRQGYSIVETQYF.

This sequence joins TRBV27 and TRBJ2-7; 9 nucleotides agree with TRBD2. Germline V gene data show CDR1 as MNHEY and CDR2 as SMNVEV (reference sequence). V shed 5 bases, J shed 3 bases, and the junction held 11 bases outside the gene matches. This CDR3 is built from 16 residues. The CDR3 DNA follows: TGTGCCAGCAGTCGCGACTTAGCGGGGGCCCTCTACGAGCAGTACTTC. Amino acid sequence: CASSRDLAGALYEQYF.

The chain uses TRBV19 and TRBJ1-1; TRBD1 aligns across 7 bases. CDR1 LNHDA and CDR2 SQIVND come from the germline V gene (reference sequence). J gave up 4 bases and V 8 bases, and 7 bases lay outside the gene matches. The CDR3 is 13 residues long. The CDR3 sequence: CASSRGPGTEAFF. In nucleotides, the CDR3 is TGTGCCAGTTCAAGGGGGCCTGGCACTGAAGCTTTCTTT. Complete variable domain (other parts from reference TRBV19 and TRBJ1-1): DGGITQSPKYLFRKEGQNVTLSCEQNLNHDAMYWYRQDPGQGLRLIYYSQIVNDFQKGDIAEGYSVSREKKESFPLTVTSAQKNPTAFYLCASSRGPGTEAFFGQGTRLTVV.

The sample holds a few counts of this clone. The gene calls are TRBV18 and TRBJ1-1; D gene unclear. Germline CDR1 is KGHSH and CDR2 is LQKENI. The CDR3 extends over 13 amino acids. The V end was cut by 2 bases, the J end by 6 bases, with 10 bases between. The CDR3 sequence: CASSPGGDSEAFF. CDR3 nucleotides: TGTGCCAGCTCACCAGGTGGTGACTCTGAAGCTTTCTTT.

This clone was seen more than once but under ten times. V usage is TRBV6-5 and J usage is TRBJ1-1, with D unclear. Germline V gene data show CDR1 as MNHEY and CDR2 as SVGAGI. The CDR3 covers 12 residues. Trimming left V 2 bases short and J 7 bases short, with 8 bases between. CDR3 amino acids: CASSYTGDEAFF. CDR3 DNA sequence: TGTGCCAGCAGTTACACGGGAGATGAAGCTTTCTTT.

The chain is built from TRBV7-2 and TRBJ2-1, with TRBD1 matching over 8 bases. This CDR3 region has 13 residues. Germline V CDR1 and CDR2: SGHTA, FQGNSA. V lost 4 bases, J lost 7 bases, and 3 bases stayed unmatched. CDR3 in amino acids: CASSWDRRNEQFF. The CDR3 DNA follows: TGTGCCAGCAGCTGGGACAGGCGAAATGAGCAGTTCTTC.

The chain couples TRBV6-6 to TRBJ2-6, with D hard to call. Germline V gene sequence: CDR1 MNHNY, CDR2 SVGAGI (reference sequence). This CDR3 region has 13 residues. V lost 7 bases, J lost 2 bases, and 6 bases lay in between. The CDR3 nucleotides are TGTGCCAGCACCGTCCCTGGGGCCAACGTCCTGACTTTC. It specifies CASTVPGANVLTF.

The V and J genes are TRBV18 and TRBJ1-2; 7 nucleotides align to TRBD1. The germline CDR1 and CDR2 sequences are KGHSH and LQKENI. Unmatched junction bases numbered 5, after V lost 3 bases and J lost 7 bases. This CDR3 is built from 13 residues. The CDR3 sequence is CASSPPTGFGYTF. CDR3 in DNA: TGTGCCAGCTCACCCCCGACAGGGTTTGGCTACACCTTC.

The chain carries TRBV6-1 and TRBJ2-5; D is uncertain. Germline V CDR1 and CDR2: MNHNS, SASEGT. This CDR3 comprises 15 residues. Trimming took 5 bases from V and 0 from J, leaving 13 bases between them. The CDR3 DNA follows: TGTGCCAGCAGTAGCGACGGAATTAACCAAGAGACCCAGTACTTC. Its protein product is CASSSDGINQETQYF.

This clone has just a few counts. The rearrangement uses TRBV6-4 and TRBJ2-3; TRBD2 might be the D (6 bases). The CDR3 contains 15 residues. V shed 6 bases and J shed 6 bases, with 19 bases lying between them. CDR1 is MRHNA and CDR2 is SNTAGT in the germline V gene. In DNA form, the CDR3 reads TGTGCCAGCAGGGGGTCTAGCGTTCATGGGGATACGCAGTATTTT. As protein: CASRGSSVHGDTQYF.